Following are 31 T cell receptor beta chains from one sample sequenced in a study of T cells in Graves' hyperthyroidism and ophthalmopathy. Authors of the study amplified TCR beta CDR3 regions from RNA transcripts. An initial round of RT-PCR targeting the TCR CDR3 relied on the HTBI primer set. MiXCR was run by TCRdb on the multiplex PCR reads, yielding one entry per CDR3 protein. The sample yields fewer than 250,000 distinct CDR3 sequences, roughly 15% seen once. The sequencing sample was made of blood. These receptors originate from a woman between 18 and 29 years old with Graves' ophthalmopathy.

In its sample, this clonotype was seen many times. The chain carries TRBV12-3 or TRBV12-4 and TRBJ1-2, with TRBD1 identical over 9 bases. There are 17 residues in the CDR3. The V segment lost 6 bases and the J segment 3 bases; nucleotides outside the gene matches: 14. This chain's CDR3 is CASRHAGGGTGYYGYTF. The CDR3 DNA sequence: TGTGCCAGCAGACACGCCGGGGGGGGGACAGGGTACTATGGCTACACCTTC.

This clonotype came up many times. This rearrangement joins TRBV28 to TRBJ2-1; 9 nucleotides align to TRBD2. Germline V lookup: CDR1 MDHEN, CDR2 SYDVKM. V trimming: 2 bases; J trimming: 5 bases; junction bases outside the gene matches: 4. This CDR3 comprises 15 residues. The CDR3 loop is CASSLLAGRNNEQFF. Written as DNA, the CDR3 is TGTGCCAGCAGTTTACTAGCGGGACGAAACAATGAGCAGTTCTTC. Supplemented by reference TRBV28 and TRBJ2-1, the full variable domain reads DVKVTQSSRYLVKRTGEKVFLECVQDMDHENMFWYRQDPGLGLRLIYFSYDVKMKEKGDIPEGYSVSREKKERFSLILESASTNQTSMYLCASSLLAGRNNEQFFGPGTRLTVL.

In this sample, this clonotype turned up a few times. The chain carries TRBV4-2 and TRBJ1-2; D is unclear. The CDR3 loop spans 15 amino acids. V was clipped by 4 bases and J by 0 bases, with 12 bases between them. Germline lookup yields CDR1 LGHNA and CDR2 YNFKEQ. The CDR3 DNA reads TGTGCCAGCAGCCCCGTGGGAGGATCTAACTATGGCTACACCTTC. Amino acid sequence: CASSPVGGSNYGYTF.

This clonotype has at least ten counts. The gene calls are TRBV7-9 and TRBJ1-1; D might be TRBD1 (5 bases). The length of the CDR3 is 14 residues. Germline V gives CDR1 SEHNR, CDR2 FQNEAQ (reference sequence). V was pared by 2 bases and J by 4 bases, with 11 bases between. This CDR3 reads CASSLFTTGTEAFF. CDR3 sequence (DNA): TGTGCCAGCAGCTTATTCACCACAGGCACTGAAGCTTTCTTT.

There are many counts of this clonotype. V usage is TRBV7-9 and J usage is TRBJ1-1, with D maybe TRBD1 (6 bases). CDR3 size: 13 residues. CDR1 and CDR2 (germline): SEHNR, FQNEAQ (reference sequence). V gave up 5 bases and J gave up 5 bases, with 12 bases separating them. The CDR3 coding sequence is TGTGCCAGCAGCGACGGGACAATTACTGAAGCTTTCTTT. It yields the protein CASSDGTITEAFF.

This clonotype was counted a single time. In nucleotides, the CDR3 is TGCAGTGCTCTCTCGACTAGCGGGAGGGTCTACGAGCAGTACTTC. Protein product: CSALSTSGRVYEQYF. This chain links TRBV20-1 with TRBJ2-7; 14 bases are shared with TRBD2. Germline assignment: CDR1 DFQATT and CDR2 SNEGSKA (reference sequence). This CDR3 has 15 amino acids. V shed 5 bases, J shed 3 bases, and the junction held 6 bases outside the gene matches.

The CDR3 DNA reads as TGCAGTGCTAGTAGGGGCGGGGGCCTAACAGATACGCAGTATTTT. Protein: CSASRGGGLTDTQYF. The chain uses TRBV20-1 and TRBJ2-3; D perhaps matches TRBD2 (7 bases). The CDR3 length is 15 residues. V was shortened by 3 bases and J by 3 bases, with 16 bases between the two germline ends. Looked up from germline, CDR1 is DFQATT and CDR2 is SNEGSKA (reference sequence).

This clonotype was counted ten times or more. CDR3 nucleotides: TGTGCCAGTAGTCGGCGACAGGGGCCAGCGAACACCGGGGAGCTGTTTTTT. Its protein product is CASSRRQGPANTGELFF. The chain combines TRBV19 with TRBJ2-2; 8 bases are a match to TRBD1. Germline V gene data show CDR1 as LNHDA and CDR2 as SQIVND (reference sequence). The CDR3 spans 17 residues. The V gene end was trimmed by 5 bases and the J gene end by 0 bases; junction bases not matched to a gene: 8.

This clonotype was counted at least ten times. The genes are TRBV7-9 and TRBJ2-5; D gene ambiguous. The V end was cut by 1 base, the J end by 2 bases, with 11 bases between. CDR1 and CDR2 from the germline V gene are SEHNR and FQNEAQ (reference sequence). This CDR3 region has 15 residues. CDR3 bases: TGTGCCAGCAGCTTAGTAGAAGCGCTACAAGAGACCCAGTACTTC. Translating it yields CASSLVEALQETQYF.

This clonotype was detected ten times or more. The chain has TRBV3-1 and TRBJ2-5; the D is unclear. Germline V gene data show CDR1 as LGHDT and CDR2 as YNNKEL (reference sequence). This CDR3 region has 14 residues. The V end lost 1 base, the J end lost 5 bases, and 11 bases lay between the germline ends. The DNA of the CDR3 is TGTGCCAGCAGCCAAGTCTCTTACTCCGAGACCCAGTACTTC. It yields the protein CASSQVSYSETQYF.

Here the CDR3 reads CASTSGTGPPEQYF. CDR3 bases: TGTGCCAGCACGTCCGGGACAGGGCCTCCCGAGCAGTACTTC. The chain has TRBV6-1 and TRBJ2-7, with 9 nucleotides matching TRBD1. Germline values: CDR1 MNHNS, CDR2 SASEGT. The CDR3 totals 14 residues. J gave up 6 bases and V 7 bases, and 10 bases lay outside the gene matches.

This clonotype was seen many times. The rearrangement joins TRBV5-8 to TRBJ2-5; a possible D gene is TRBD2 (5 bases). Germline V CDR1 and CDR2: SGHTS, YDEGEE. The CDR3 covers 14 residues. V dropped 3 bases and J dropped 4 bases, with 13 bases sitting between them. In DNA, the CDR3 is TGTGCCAGCAGCTCCCAGGACGGAGGAGAGACCCAGTACTTC. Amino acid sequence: CASSSQDGGETQYF.

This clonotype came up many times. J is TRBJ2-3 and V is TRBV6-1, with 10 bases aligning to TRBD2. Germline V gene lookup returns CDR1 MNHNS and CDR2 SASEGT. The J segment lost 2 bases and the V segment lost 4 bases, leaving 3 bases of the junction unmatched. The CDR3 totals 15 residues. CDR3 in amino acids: CASSALAGTTDTQYF. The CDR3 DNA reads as TGTGCCAGCAGTGCACTAGCGGGGACCACAGATACGCAGTATTTT.

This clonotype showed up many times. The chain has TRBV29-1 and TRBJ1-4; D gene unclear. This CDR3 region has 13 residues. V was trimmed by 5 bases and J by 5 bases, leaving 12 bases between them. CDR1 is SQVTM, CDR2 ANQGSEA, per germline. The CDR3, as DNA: TGCAGCGTTCGGGTAGGATCGAATGAAAAACTGTTTTTT. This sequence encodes CSVRVGSNEKLFF.

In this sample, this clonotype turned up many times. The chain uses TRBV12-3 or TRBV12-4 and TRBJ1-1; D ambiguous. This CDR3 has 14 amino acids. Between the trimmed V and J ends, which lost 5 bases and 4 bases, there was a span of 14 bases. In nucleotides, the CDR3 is TGTGCCAGCAGTGTCACAGTGCGAGGCACTGAAGCTTTCTTT. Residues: CASSVTVRGTEAFF.

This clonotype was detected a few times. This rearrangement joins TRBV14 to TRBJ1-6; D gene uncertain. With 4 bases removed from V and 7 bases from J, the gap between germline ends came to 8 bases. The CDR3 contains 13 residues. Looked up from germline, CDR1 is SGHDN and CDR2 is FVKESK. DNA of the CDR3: TGTGCCAGCAGCCTCTTAAGGAATTCACCCCTCCACTTT. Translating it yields CASSLLRNSPLHF.

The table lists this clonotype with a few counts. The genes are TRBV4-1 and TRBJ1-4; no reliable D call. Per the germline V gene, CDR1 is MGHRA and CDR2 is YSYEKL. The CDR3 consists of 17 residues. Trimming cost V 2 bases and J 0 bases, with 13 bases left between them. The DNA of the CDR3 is TGCGCCAGCAGCCAATTTGGGAAAGTTGCAACTAATGAAAAACTGTTTTTT. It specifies CASSQFGKVATNEKLFF.

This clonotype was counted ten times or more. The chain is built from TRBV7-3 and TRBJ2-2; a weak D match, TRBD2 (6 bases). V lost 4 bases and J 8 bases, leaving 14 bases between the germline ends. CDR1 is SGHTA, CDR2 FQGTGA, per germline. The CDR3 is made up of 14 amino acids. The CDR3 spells CASSSGTSPGELFF. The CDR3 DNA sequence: TGTGCCAGCAGCTCCGGGACTTCTCCTGGGGAGCTGTTTTTT. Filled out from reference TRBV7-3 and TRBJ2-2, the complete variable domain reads GAGVSQTPSNKVTEKGKYVELRCDPISGHTALYWYRQSLGQGPEFLIYFQGTGAADDSGLPNDRFFAVRPEGSVSTLKIQRTERGDSAVYLCASSSGTSPGELFFGEGSRLTVL.

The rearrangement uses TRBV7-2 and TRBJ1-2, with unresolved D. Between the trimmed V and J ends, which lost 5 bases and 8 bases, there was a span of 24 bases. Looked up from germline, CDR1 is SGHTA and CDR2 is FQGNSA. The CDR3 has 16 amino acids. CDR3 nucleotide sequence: TGTGCCAGCAGCATAACAATCTCCGGGAAGCTTAGCGGCTACACCTTC. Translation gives CASSITISGKLSGYTF.

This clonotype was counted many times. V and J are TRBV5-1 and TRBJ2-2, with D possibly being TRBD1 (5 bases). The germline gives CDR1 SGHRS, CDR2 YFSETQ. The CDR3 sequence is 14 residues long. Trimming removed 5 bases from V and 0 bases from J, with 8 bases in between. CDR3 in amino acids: CASSTGTNTGELFF. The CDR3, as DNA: TGCGCCAGCAGTACAGGCACGAACACCGGGGAGCTGTTTTTT.

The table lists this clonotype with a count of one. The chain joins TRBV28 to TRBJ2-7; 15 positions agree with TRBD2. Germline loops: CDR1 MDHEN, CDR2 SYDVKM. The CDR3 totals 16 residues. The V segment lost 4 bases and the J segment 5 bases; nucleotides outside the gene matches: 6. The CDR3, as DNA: TGTGCCAGCAGTTCTTTGAGGACTAGCGGGGGGGACGAGCAGTACTTC. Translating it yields CASSSLRTSGGDEQYF.

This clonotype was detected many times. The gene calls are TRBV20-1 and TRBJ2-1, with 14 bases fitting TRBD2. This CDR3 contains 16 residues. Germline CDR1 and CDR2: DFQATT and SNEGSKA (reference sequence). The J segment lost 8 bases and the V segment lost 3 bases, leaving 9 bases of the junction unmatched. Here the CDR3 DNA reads TGCAGTGCTAGCGGGGGCGGACTAGCGGGGGGATATGAGCAGTTCTTC. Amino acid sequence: CSASGGGLAGGYEQFF.

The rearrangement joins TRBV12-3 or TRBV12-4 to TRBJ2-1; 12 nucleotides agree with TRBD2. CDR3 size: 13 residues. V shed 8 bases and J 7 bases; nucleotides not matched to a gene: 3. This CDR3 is CASGGLAGNEQFF. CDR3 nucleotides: TGTGCCAGCGGGGGACTAGCGGGTAATGAGCAGTTCTTC.

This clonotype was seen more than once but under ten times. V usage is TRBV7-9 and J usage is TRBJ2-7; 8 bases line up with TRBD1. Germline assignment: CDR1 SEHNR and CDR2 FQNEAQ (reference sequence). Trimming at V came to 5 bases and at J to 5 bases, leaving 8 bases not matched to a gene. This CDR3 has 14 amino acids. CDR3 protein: CASSDVGQGHEQYF. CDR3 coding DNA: TGTGCCAGCAGCGACGTTGGACAGGGCCACGAGCAGTACTTC.

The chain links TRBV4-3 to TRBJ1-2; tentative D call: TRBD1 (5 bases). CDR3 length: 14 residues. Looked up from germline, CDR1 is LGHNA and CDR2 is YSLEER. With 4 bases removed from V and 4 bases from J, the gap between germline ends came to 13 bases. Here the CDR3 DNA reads TGCGCCAGCAGCCCAGCCCAGGGTCTCTATGGCTACACCTTC. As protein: CASSPAQGLYGYTF.

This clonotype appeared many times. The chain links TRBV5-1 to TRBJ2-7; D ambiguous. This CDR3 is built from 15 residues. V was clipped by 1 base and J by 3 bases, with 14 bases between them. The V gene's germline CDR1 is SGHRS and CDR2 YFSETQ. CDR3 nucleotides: TGCGCCAGCAGCTTGATCAGTTCCAGGCTCTACGAGCAGTACTTC. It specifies CASSLISSRLYEQYF.

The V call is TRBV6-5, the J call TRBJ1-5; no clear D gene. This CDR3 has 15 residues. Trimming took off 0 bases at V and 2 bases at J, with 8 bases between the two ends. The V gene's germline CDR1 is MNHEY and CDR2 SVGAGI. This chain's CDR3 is CASSYSSGGNQPQHF. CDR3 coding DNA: TGTGCCAGCAGTTACTCGTCCGGGGGCAATCAGCCCCAGCATTTT.

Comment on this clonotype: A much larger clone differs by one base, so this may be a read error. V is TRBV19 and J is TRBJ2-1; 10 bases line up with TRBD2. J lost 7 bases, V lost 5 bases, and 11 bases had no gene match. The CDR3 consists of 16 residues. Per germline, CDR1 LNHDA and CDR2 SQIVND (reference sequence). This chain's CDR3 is CASSRGASGSVNEQFF. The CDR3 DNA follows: TGTGCCAGTAGTCGAGGGGCTAGCGGGAGTGTTAATGAGCAGTTCTTC.

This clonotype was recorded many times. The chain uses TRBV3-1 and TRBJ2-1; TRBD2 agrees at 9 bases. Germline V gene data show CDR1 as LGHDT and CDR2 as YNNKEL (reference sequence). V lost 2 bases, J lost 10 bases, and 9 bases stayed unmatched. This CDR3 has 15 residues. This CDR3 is CASSQLAGGPWEQFF. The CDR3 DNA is TGTGCCAGCAGCCAATTGGCGGGAGGGCCTTGGGAGCAGTTCTTC.

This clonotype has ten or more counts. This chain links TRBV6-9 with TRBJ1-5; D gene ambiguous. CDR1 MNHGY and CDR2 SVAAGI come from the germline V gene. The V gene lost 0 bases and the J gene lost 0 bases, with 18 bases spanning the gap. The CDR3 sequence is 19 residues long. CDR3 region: CASSYSPWRAPYSNQPQHF. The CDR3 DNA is TGTGCCAGCAGTTATTCCCCGTGGCGGGCCCCTTATAGCAATCAGCCCCAGCATTTT.

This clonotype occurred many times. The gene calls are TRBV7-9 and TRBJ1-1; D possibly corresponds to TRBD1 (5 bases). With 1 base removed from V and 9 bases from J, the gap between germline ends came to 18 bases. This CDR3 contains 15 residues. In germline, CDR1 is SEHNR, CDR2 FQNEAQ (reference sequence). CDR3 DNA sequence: TGTGCCAGCAGCTTAGAAGGGACCGGACTGATGAAAGCTTTCTTT. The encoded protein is CASSLEGTGLMKAFF.